The present entry profiles one T cell receptor (beta chain) with its context. Its antigen is as yet unknown. This specimen belongs to a study of OX40 agonist ivuxolimab in advanced cancers. Study-level information: Patients received the agonistic anti-OX40 (CD134) antibody ivuxolimab. The group had a mean age of around 60 years, ranged from about 23 to 85, and was 82.7% male.

The CDR3 runs 17 residues. Germline loops: CDR1 ENHRY, CDR2 SYGVKD. Trimming took off 2 bases at V and 0 bases at J, with 11 bases between the two ends. Sequencing used immunoSEQ multiplex PCR; TCRdb keeps in-frame clones, though not all of them. Here the sample spans tens of thousands of clones, approximately 91% being singletons. Notes on the study in general: Some patients without response likewise showed low normalized clonal expansion. Among expanded peripheral T cells, antigen specificity went undetermined.

V usage is TRBV10-3 and J usage is TRBJ1-6, with no clear D. The sequence derives from an adult with an advanced solid tumor such as melanoma, head and neck, liver or kidney cancer. The sequencing here drew on CD4+ or CD8+ T cells sorted from blood, taken in a trial of the OX40 agonist ivuxolimab. The CDR3 loop reads CAISEEGASSYNSPLHF. The CDR3 DNA is TGTGCCATCAGTGAGGAGGGCGCCAGCTCCTATAATTCACCCCTCCACTTT.